Following are 12 T cell receptor beta chains from one sample sequenced in a study of CD8 T cells in ankylosing spondylitis. Study-level findings and limits: A TCR beta motif made of eight highly homologous variants seemed typical of ankylosing spondylitis blood.

The antigens these receptors bind are not known. Each CDR3 protein is one row after TCRdb ran MiXCR on the 5' RACE reads. The sample contains fewer than 650,000 distinct CDR3 sequences, roughly 13% of which appear only once. Sequenced material: blood, either unsorted or a sorted T cell fraction (not recorded which). The receptor source for this set is a male donor with ankylosing spondylitis.

The chain carries TRBV6-2 or TRBV6-3 and TRBJ2-1; D is possibly TRBD2 (5 bases). Per the germline V gene, CDR1 is MNHEY and CDR2 is SVGEGT. V shed 4 bases and J shed 0 bases, with 13 bases lying between them. The CDR3 contains 16 residues. The CDR3 region is CASSSKDWFSYNEQFF. The CDR3 region has the DNA TGTGCCAGCAGTTCCAAGGACTGGTTCTCCTACAATGAGCAGTTCTTC.

The sample holds a few counts of this clonotype. This chain links TRBV5-4 with TRBJ2-3; D remains ambiguous. V lost 1 base and J lost 5, with 11 bases in between. The CDR3 consists of 14 residues. Looked up from germline, CDR1 is SGHNT and CDR2 is YYREEE (reference sequence). Here the CDR3 reads CASSLLGSGDTQYF. The CDR3 DNA sequence: TGTGCCAGCAGCTTGTTGGGGTCGGGAGATACGCAGTATTTT. Combining the CDR3 with reference TRBV5-4 and TRBJ2-3 gives the whole variable domain ETGVTQSPTHLIKTRGQQVTLRCSSQSGHNTVSWYQQALGQGPQFIFQYYREEENGRGNFPPRFSGLQFPNYSSELNVNALELDDSALYLCASSLLGSGDTQYFGPGTRLTVL.

This chain links TRBV3-1 with TRBJ2-2, with a possible D match to TRBD1 (5 bases). Trimming took 4 bases from V and 7 from J, leaving 16 bases between them. The CDR3 runs to 15 residues. Germline CDR1 reads LGHDT; CDR2 reads YNNKEL (reference sequence). CDR3 nucleotide sequence: TGTGCCAGCAGCCGCAGTCACCAGGGTTTCGGGGAGCTGTTTTTT. Translation gives CASSRSHQGFGELFF. Combining the CDR3 with reference TRBV3-1 and TRBJ2-2 gives the whole variable domain DTAVSQTPKYLVTQMGNDKSIKCEQNLGHDTMYWYKQDSKKFLKIMFSYNNKELIINETVPNRFSPKSPDKAHLNLHINSLELGDSAVYFCASSRSHQGFGELFFGEGSRLTVL.

The sample holds a few counts of this clonotype. The V call is TRBV2, the J call TRBJ2-7, with D possibly being TRBD1 (6 bases). The CDR3 sequence is 15 residues long. V was pared by 8 bases and J by 6 bases, with 23 bases between. Germline V gene data show CDR1 as SNHLY and CDR2 as FYNNEI. The CDR3 DNA follows: TGTGCCAGCGAATTTACTCCGGGACAAGCAAGCGAGCAGTACGTC. Protein sequence: CASEFTPGQASEQYV.

V is TRBV6-2 or TRBV6-3 and J is TRBJ2-5, with D maybe TRBD1 (5 bases). Germline lookup yields CDR1 MNHEY and CDR2 SVGEGT. V was trimmed by 6 bases and J by 3 bases, leaving 14 bases between them. The CDR3 is made up of 14 amino acids. CDR3 bases: TGTGCCAGCAGGGGGCGGCAGGTGGAAGAGACCCAGTACTTC. Translated: CASRGRQVEETQYF.

This chain links TRBV11-2 with TRBJ2-2, with TRBD2 identical over 7 bases. The CDR3 is 13 residues long. Germline CDR1 is SGHAT and CDR2 is FQNNGV. The J segment lost 1 base and the V segment lost 10 bases, leaving 3 bases of the junction unmatched. The CDR3 nucleotides read TGTGCCACCACGGGAGGGAACACCGGGGAGCTGTTTTTT. Its protein is CATTGGNTGELFF.

In its sample, this clonotype was seen many times. The genes are TRBV28 and TRBJ2-7; D may be TRBD1 or TRBD2 (5 bases each). The germline V gene has CDR1 MDHEN and CDR2 SYDVKM. Between the trimmed V and J ends, which lost 5 bases and 7 bases, there was a span of 9 bases. The CDR3 length is 11 residues. The CDR3 coding sequence is TGTGCCAGCAGTCGGGGCGAAGAGCAGTACGTC. Translating gives CASSRGEEQYV.

Notes on this clonotype: This is likely a read error, given that the CDR3 carries no conserved phenylalanine or tryptophan at its end. The DNA of the CDR3 is TGTGCCAGCCCCTTTGGGCCAGGAGTTACAGATACGCAGTATTCT. This sequence encodes CASPFGPGVTDTQYS. This rearrangement joins TRBV11-2 to TRBJ2-3; D remains ambiguous. The CDR3 extends over 15 amino acids. The germline V gene has CDR1 SGHAT and CDR2 FQNNGV. The V end was cut by 8 bases, the J end by 3 bases, with 18 bases between.

CDR3: CASSLQGQTETPQETQYF. CDR3 nucleotide sequence: TGTGCCAGCTCGCTTCAGGGACAGACAGAGACACCCCAAGAGACCCAGTACTTC. This sequence joins TRBV18 and TRBJ2-5, with 7 bases aligning to TRBD1. CDR3 length: 18 residues. The V and J ends lost 6 bases and 1 base, in that order; junction bases with no gene match: 17. Germline CDR1 is KGHSH and CDR2 is LQKENI. Looking up the rest from reference TRBV18 and TRBJ2-5 gives the full variable domain: NAGVMQNPRHLVRRRGQEARLRCSPMKGHSHVYWYRQLPEEGLKFMVYLQKENIIDESGMPKERFSAEFPKEGPSILRIQQVVRGDSAAYFCASSLQGQTETPQETQYFGPGTRLLVL.

Comment on this clonotype: A much larger clonotype is one base distant, so this may be a read error. CDR3 residues: CAGSSGLAARGTQYF. The CDR3 DNA sequence: TGCGCCGGCAGCTCGGGACTAGCGGCCCGGGGGACCCAGTACTTC. The V and J genes are TRBV5-1 and TRBJ2-5, with TRBD2 identical over 11 bases. This CDR3 is built from 15 residues. CDR1 and CDR2 from the germline V gene are SGHRS and YFSETQ. Filled out from reference TRBV5-1 and TRBJ2-5, the complete variable domain reads KAGVTQTPRYLIKTRGQQVTLSCSPISGHRSVSWYQQTPGQGLQFLFEYFSETQRNKGNFPGRFSGRQFSNSRSEMNVSTLELGDSALYLCAGSSGLAARGTQYFGPGTRLLVL.

This clonotype was counted between two and nine times. V is TRBV13 and J is TRBJ2-3; tentatively, D is TRBD1 or TRBD2 (6 bases each). Trimming removed 5 bases at V and 4 bases at J, with 16 bases between. The CDR3 has 15 amino acids. The germline V gene has CDR1 PRHDT and CDR2 FYEKMQ (reference sequence). The CDR3 region is CASSPGGGLADTQYF. CDR3 nucleotide sequence: TGTGCCAGCAGCCCCGGAGGGGGATTAGCAGATACGCAGTATTTT.

The chain uses TRBV5-1 and TRBJ1-4, with D hard to call. The length of the CDR3 is 12 residues. V shed 5 bases and J shed 7 bases, with 9 bases lying between them. Germline CDR1 SGHRS, CDR2 YFSETQ. In nucleotides, the CDR3 is TGCGCCAGCAGGGCCTCGGGTGAAAAACTGTTTTTT. Amino acid sequence: CASRASGEKLFF.